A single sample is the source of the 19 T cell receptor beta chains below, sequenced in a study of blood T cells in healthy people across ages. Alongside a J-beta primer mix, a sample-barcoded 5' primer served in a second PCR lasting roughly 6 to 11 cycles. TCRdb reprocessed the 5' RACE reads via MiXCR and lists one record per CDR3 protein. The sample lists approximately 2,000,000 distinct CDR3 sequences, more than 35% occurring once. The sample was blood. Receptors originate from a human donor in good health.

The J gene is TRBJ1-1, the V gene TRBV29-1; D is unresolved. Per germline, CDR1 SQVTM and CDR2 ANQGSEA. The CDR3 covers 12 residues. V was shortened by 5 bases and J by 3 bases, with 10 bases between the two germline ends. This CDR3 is CSVRNLDTEAFF. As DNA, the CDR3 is TGCAGCGTTCGAAACCTGGACACTGAAGCTTTCTTT.

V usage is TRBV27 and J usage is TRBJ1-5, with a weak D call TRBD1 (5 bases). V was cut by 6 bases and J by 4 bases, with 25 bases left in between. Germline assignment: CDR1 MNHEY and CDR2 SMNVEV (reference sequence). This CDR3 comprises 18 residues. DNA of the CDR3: TGTGCCAGCAGCCGTATAAGGGCGGTTGGGGCCGGTAATCAGCCCCAGCATTTT. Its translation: CASSRIRAVGAGNQPQHF.

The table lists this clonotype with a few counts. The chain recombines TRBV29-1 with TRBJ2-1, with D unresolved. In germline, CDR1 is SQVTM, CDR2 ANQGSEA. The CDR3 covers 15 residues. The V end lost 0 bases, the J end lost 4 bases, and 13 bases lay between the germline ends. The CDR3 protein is CSVEDRFQAYNEQFF. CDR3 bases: TGCAGCGTTGAAGATCGCTTCCAGGCATACAATGAGCAGTTCTTC.

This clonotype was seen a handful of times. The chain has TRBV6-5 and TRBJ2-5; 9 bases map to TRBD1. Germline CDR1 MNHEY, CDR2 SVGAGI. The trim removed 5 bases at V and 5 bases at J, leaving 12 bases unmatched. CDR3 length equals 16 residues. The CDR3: CASSQKLGQGTETQYF. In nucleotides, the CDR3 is TGTGCCAGCAGTCAAAAACTGGGACAGGGTACGGAGACCCAGTACTTC.

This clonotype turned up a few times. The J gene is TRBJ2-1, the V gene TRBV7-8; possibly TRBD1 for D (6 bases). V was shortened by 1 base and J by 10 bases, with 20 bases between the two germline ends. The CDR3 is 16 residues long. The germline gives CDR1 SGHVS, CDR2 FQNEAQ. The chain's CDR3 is CASSLVSPGHFKEQFF. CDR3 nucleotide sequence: TGTGCCAGCAGCTTAGTCTCCCCGGGACACTTTAAGGAGCAGTTCTTC.

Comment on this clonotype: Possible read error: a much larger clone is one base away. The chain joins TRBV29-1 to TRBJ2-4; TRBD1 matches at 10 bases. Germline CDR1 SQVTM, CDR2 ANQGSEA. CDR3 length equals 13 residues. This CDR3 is CGVYRDRGNIQYF. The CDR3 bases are TGCGGCGTTTACCGGGACAGGGGAAACATTCAGTACTTC.

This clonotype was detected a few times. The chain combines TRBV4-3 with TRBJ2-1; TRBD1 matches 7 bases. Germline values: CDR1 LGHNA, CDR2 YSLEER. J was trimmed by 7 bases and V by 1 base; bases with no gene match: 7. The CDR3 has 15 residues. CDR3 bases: TGCGCCAGCAGCCAAGTTTACAGGGGCTGGAATGAGCAGTTCTTC. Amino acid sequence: CASSQVYRGWNEQFF.

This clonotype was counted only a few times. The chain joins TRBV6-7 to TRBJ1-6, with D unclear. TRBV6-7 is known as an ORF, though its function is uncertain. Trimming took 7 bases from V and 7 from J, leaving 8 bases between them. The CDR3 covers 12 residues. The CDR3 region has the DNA TGTGCCAGCACTGTCCGGAATTCACCCCTCCACTTT. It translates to CASTVRNSPLHF.

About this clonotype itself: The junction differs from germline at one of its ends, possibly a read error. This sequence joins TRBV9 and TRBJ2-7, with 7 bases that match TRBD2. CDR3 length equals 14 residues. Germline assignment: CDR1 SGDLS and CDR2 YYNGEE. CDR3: CAGSVAGHADEQYF. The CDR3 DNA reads TGTGCCGGCAGCGTAGCGGGTCATGCCGACGAGCAGTACTTC.

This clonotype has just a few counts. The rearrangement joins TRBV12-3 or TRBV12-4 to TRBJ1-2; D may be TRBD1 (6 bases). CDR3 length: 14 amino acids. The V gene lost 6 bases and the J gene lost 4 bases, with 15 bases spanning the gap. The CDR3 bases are TGTGCCAGCAGGGTAGGACAGCAGACCTATGGCTACACCTTC. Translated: CASRVGQQTYGYTF.

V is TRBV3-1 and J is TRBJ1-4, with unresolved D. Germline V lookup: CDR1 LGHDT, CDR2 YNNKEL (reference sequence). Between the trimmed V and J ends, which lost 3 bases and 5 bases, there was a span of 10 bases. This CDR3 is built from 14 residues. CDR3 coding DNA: TGTGCCAGCAGCCAGAGGGCGTCGAATGAAAAACTGTTTTTT. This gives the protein CASSQRASNEKLFF.

DNA of the CDR3: TGTGCCAGCAGCTTAAGGTCGTCGGGGACGAAAGAGACCCAGTACTTC. Translation: CASSLRSSGTKETQYF. This sequence joins TRBV7-6 and TRBJ2-5; D may match TRBD1 or TRBD2 (5 bases each). This CDR3 comprises 16 residues. CDR1 is SGHVS and CDR2 is FNYEAQ in the germline V gene. The V end was cut by 2 bases, the J end by 3 bases, with 16 bases between.

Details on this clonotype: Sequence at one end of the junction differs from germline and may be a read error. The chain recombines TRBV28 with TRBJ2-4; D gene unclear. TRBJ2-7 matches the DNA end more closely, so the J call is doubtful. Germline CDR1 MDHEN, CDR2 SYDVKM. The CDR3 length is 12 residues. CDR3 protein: CANSYMHYEQYF. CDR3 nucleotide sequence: TGTGCCAACAGTTACATGCACTACGAGCAGTACTTC.

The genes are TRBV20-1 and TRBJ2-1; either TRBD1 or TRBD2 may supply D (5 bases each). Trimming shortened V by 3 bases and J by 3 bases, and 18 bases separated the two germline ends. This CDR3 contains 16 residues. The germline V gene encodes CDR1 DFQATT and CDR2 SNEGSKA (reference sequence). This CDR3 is CSARGERGILYNEQFF. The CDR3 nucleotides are TGCAGTGCTAGGGGGGAACGAGGGATACTCTACAATGAGCAGTTCTTC.

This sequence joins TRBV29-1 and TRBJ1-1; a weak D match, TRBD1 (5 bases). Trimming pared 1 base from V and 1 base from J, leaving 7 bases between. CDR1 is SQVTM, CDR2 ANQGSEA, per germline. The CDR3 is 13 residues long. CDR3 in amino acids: CSVEVTGNTEAFF. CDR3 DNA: TGCAGCGTTGAAGTAACAGGGAACACTGAAGCTTTCTTT.

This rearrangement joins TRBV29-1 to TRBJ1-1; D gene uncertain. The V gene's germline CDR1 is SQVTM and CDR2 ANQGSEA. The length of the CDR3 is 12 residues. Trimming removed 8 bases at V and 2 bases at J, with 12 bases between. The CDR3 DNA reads TGCAGCCTGAGGAGGCAAAACACTGAAGCTTTCTTT. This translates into CSLRRQNTEAFF.

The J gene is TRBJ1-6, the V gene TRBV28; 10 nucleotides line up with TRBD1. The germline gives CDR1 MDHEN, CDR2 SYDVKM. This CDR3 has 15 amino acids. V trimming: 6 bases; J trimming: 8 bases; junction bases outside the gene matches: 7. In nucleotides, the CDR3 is TGTGCCAGCAGATCCGGACAGGGGGAGGATTCACCCCTCCACTTT. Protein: CASRSGQGEDSPLHF.

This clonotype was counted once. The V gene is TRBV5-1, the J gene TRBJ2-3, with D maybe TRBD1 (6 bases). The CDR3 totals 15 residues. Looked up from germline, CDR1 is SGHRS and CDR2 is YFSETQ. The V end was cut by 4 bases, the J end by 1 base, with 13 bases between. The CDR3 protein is CASSDGQPGTDTQYF. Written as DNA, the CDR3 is TGCGCCAGCAGCGATGGACAGCCCGGCACAGATACGCAGTATTTT.

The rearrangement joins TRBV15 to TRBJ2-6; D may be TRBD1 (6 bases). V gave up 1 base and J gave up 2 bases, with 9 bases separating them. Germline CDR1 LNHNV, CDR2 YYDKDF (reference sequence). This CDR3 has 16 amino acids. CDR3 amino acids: CATSRGGLAGANVLTF. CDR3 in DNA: TGTGCCACCAGCAGAGGGGGGCTGGCTGGGGCCAACGTCCTGACTTTC.